Listed here is a single T cell receptor (beta chain). With 4 bases clipped from V and 3 bases from J, the junction kept 20 bases outside the gene matches. Germline V gene data show CDR1 as LNHDA and CDR2 as SQIVND (reference sequence). This CDR3 has 20 amino acids. Sequencing used immunoSEQ multiplex PCR; TCRdb keeps in-frame clones, though not all of them. The profile covers 720,000 or so clones, with approximately 85% appearing a single time and approximately 0.01% taken by the ten largest. This entry is derived from a study of shared T cell receptors in the human thymus. These data are also associated with another study on human thymus T cells. From that paper: Congenital heart defects were the reason for the corrective surgery that the donors, healthy Finnish infants, were having. Corrective heart surgery yielded resections, and these provided the thymus tissue. Both thymic and peripheral blood repertoires showed apparently biased V and J usage. Related work found strong thymic repertoire overlap between unrelated individuals.

The sequencing sample was made of thymocytes. The receptor comes from a girl under three years old with a congenital heart defect. The J gene is TRBJ2-4, the V gene TRBV19, with TRBD1 identical over 8 bases. CDR3 DNA sequence: TGTGCCAGTAGTACATCTCCTCCGGACAGGGTCTCCTGGGACAAAAACATTCAGTACTTC. Protein product: CASSTSPPDRVSWDKNIQYF.